Included here is one TCR beta chain sequence, with context. Seattle-derived patients entered the study during active infection and were followed longitudinally. V was cut by 3 bases and J by 1 base, with 6 bases left in between. CDR3 length: 13 residues. CDR1 and CDR2 (germline): MDHEN, SYDVKM. These data originate in a study of blood T cell repertoires in COVID-19. Study at large: In each case, the material was cDNA or gDNA derived from T cells, B-cell-depleted T cells, or PBMCs.

In the original workflow: Reference gene primer amplification in the assay estimated nucleated cell counts. The protocol was immunoSEQ multiplex PCR, while the TCRdb copy is restricted to in-frame clones and leaves out a portion. From that table come the V and J calls and clone size; the DNA was used to work out D and trimming. The profile covers about 300,000 clones, with just under 90% appearing a single time and 1.5% to 2% taken by the ten largest. The rearrangement uses TRBV28 and TRBJ1-1, with D uncertain. The sequenced material came from peripheral blood. The sequence came from a woman in her 30s with COVID-19, enrolled during active disease. The CDR3 DNA sequence: TGTGCCAGCAGTTTTGTAGCGAACACTGAAGCTTTCTTT. As protein: CASSFVANTEAFF.